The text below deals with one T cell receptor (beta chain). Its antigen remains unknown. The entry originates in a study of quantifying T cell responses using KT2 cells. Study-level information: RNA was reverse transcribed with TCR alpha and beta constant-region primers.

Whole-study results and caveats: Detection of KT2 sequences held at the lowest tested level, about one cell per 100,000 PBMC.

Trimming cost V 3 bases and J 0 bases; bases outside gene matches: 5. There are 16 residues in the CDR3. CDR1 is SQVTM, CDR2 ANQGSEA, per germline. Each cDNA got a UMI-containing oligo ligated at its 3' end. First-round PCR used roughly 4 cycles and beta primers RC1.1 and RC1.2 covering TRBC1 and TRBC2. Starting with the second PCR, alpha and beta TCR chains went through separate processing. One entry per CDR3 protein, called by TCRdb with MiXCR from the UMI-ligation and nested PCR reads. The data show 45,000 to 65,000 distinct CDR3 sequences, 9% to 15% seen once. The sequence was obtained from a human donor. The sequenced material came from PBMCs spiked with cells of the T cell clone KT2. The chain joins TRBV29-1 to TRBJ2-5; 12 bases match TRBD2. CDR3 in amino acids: CSVDRASGGDQETQYF. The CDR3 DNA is TGCAGCGTTGATCGGGCTAGCGGGGGGGACCAAGAGACCCAGTACTTC.